One and the same sample provided the 15 T cell receptor beta chains below, sequenced in a study of blood T cells in healthy people across ages. Sample-barcoded 5' priming and a J-beta primer mix drove a second PCR of 7 to 11 cycles. Each CDR3 protein gets one entry after TCRdb re-called the 5' RACE reads with MiXCR. The sample shows nearly 1 million distinct CDR3 sequences, approximately 50% of them seen only once. The sequenced sample was blood. These receptors originate from a woman in her fifties or sixties in good health.

This clonotype has only a few counts. The chain has TRBV5-6 and TRBJ2-7; 12 bases align to TRBD2. Germline V gives CDR1 SGHDT, CDR2 YYEEEE. J gave up 0 bases and V 0 bases, and 4 bases lay outside the gene matches. The CDR3 totals 17 residues. The CDR3 is CASSLAGTSGYSYEQYF. As DNA, the CDR3 is TGTGCCAGCAGCTTGGCCGGGACTAGCGGGTACTCCTACGAGCAGTACTTC.

The V gene is TRBV4-1, the J gene TRBJ2-3; 9 bases align to TRBD1. Trimming took 1 base from V and 5 from J; bases not matched to a gene: 4. Germline CDR1 is MGHRA and CDR2 is YSYEKL. This CDR3 is 15 amino acids long. CDR3 region: CASSQGDRALDTQYF. CDR3 bases: TGCGCCAGCAGCCAAGGGGACAGGGCCCTAGATACGCAGTATTTT.

This clonotype was observed a handful of times. The chain couples TRBV14 to TRBJ2-7; 14 bases align to TRBD2. This CDR3 region has 17 residues. Germline assignment: CDR1 SGHDN and CDR2 FVKESK. The junction had 9 bases not matched to a gene; V was cut back by 4 bases and J by 4 bases. The CDR3 here is CASSLPGLAGVIYEQYF. DNA for the CDR3: TGTGCCAGCAGCCTCCCGGGACTAGCGGGAGTAATTTACGAGCAGTACTTC.

The chain carries TRBV7-2 and TRBJ1-5; possible D gene TRBD1, 6 bases. Trimming cost V 5 bases and J 5 bases, with 13 bases left between them. The CDR3 is made up of 14 amino acids. Germline CDR1 is SGHTA and CDR2 is FQGNSA. The DNA for the CDR3 is TGTGCCAGCAGCCCGCAGGGGTTGGATCAGCCCCAGCATTTT. This gives the protein CASSPQGLDQPQHF.

The chain combines TRBV7-2 with TRBJ2-5, with 7 bases matching TRBD2. V was clipped by 2 bases and J by 5 bases; unmatched bases: 5. The CDR3 consists of 14 residues. Germline V gene data show CDR1 as SGHTA and CDR2 as FQGNSA. Written as DNA, the CDR3 is TGTGCCAGCAGCTTATGGGAGGGAAGTGAGACCCAGTACTTC. Amino acids: CASSLWEGSETQYF.

This chain joins TRBV12-3 or TRBV12-4 and TRBJ2-1; a weak D match, TRBD1 (5 bases). V was cut by 5 bases and J by 10 bases, with 15 bases left in between. CDR3 size: 13 residues. The CDR3 region is CASSPPVYREQFF. In nucleotides, the CDR3 is TGTGCCAGCAGTCCCCCAGTCTACAGGGAGCAGTTCTTC.

This rearrangement joins TRBV30 to TRBJ2-1, with D possibly being TRBD2 (6 bases). V shed 4 bases and J shed 0 bases, with 13 bases lying between them. Germline CDR1 is GTSNPN and CDR2 is SVGIG (reference sequence). CDR3 length: 15 residues. This CDR3 reads CAWNTRGISYNEQFF. The CDR3, as DNA: TGTGCCTGGAATACTCGCGGGATCTCCTACAATGAGCAGTTCTTC.

This clonotype was detected only a few times. The rearrangement links TRBV29-1 to TRBJ2-7; D might be TRBD1 or TRBD2, each matching 5 bases. The CDR3 spans 13 residues. In germline, CDR1 is SQVTM, CDR2 ANQGSEA. V shed 4 bases and J shed 4 bases, with 14 bases lying between them. The CDR3 spells CSVGGSPGYEQYF. Written as DNA, the CDR3 is TGCAGCGTTGGGGGCTCGCCGGGGTACGAGCAGTACTTC.

The rearrangement uses TRBV2 and TRBJ1-2; D gene uncertain. This CDR3 has 11 amino acids. Germline CDR1 reads SNHLY; CDR2 reads FYNNEI. The germline V and J ends were trimmed by 6 bases and 5 bases, with 7 bases remaining between them. The CDR3 DNA sequence: TGTGCCAGCAGGGGCATGTATGGCTACACCTTC. Amino acids: CASRGMYGYTF.

This chain links TRBV20-1 with TRBJ2-1; TRBD2 matches 8 bases. There are 15 residues in the CDR3. V was pared by 3 bases and J by 7 bases, with 11 bases of the junction left unmatched. Germline-derived CDR1 and CDR2 are DFQATT and SNEGSKA (reference sequence). The CDR3 region has the DNA TGCAGTGCTAGCCCCGTGGGTAGCGGGATAAATGAGCAGTTCTTC. Translation gives CSASPVGSGINEQFF.

This clonotype has only a few counts. This rearrangement joins TRBV29-1 to TRBJ2-3, with D hard to call. From germline, CDR1 is SQVTM and CDR2 ANQGSEA. The CDR3 extends over 13 amino acids. Between the trimmed V and J ends, which lost 8 bases and 3 bases, there was a span of 15 bases. The CDR3 sequence: CSSTRFMTDTQYF. CDR3 nucleotide sequence: TGCAGCTCTACCCGTTTCATGACAGATACGCAGTATTTT.

The chain recombines TRBV20-1 with TRBJ2-1; D may correspond to TRBD1 or TRBD2 (5 bases each). This CDR3 is built from 14 residues. Germline assignment: CDR1 DFQATT and CDR2 SNEGSKA (reference sequence). Trimming cost V 4 bases and J 0 bases, with 10 bases left between them. The CDR3 sequence: CSATWGISYNEQFF. The CDR3 DNA sequence: TGCAGTGCTACTTGGGGGATCTCCTACAATGAGCAGTTCTTC.

The rearrangement links TRBV27 to TRBJ2-4; 10 bases align to TRBD2. Near its end, the DNA agrees better with TRBJ2-7, so the J call may be wrong. Germline assignment: CDR1 MNHEY and CDR2 SMNVEV (reference sequence). The CDR3 runs to 13 residues. The CDR3 DNA reads TGTGCCAGCAAAAAGCGGGAGGGATACGAGCAGTACTTC. Its protein product is CASKKREGYEQYF.

The chain recombines TRBV7-2 with TRBJ2-1; 8 bases line up with TRBD1. CDR1 is SGHTA and CDR2 is FQGNSA in the germline V gene. There are 16 residues in the CDR3. V shed 3 bases and J 4 bases; nucleotides not matched to a gene: 8. CDR3 sequence reads: CASSFRQGMTYNEQFF. The CDR3 DNA follows: TGTGCCAGCAGCTTCCGACAGGGGATGACGTACAATGAGCAGTTCTTC. Based on the CDR3 plus reference TRBV7-2 and TRBJ2-1, the full variable domain is GAGVSQSPSNKVTEKGKDVELRCDPISGHTALYWYRQSLGQGLEFLIYFQGNSAPDKSGLPSDRFSAERTGGSVSTLTIQRTQQEDSAVYLCASSFRQGMTYNEQFFGPGTRLTVL.

The table lists this clonotype with a few counts. The V call is TRBV7-2, the J call TRBJ2-7; D might be TRBD2 (6 bases). The ends were cut back, 5 bases at V and 5 bases at J, with 13 bases in the middle. The CDR3 covers 13 residues. Germline V CDR1 and CDR2: SGHTA, FQGNSA. The CDR3 protein is CASSRWSGDEQYF. CDR3 DNA: TGTGCCAGCAGCCGGTGGTCGGGAGACGAGCAGTACTTC. Using reference TRBV7-2 and TRBJ2-7 for the parts outside the CDR3, the full variable domain is GAGVSQSPSNKVTEKGKDVELRCDPISGHTALYWYRQSLGQGLEFLIYFQGNSAPDKSGLPSDRFSAERTGGSVSTLTIQRTQQEDSAVYLCASSRWSGDEQYFGPGTRLTVT.